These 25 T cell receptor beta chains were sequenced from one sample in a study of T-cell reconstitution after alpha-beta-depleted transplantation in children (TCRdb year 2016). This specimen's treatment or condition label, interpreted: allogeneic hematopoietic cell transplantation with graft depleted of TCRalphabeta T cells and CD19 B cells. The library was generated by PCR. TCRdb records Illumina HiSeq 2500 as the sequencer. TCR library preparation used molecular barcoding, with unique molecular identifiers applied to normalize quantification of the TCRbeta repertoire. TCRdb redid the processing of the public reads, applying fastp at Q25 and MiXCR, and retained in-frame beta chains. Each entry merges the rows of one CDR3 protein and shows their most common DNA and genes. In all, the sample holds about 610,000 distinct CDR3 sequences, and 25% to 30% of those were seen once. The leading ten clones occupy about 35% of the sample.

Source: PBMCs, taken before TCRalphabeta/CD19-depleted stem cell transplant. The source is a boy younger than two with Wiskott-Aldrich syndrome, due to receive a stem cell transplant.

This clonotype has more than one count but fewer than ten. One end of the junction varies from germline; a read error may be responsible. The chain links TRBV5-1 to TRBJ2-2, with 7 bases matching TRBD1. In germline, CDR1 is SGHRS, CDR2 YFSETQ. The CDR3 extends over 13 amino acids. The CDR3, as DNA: TGTGCCAGCAGCCTCGACAGGGCCGGGGAGCTGTTTTTT. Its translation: CASSLDRAGELFF.

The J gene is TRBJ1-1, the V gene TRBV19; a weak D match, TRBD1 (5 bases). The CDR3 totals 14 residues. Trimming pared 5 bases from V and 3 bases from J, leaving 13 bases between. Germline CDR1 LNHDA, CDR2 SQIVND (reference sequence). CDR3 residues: CASSHIDRDTEAFF. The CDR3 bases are TGTGCCAGTAGTCACATAGACAGAGACACTGAAGCTTTCTTT.

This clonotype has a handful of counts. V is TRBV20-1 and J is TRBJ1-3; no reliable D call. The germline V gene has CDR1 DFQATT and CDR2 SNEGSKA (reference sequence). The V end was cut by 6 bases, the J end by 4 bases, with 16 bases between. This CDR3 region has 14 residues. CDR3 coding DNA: TGCAGTGCCGTGACGGTGGGTTGGGGAAACACCATATATTTT. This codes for CSAVTVGWGNTIYF.

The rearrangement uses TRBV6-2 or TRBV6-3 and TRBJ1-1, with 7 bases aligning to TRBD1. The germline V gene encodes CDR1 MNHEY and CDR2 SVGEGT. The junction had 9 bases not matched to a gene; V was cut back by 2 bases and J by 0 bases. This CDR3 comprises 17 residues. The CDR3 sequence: CASSYAGTEPMNTEAFF. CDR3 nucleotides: TGTGCCAGCAGTTACGCCGGGACAGAGCCCATGAACACTGAAGCTTTCTTT.

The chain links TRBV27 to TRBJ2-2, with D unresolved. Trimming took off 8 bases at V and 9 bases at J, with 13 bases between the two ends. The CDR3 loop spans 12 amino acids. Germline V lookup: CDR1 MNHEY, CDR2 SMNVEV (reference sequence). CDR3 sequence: CASGKIGRELFF. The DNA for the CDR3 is TGTGCCAGCGGAAAGATCGGCCGGGAGCTGTTTTTT.

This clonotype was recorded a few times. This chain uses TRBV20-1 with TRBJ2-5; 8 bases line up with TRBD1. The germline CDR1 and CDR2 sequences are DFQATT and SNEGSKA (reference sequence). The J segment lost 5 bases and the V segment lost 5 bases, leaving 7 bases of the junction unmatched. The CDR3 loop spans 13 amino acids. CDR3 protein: CSALQGALETQYF. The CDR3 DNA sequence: TGCAGTGCTTTGCAGGGGGCTTTGGAGACCCAGTACTTC.

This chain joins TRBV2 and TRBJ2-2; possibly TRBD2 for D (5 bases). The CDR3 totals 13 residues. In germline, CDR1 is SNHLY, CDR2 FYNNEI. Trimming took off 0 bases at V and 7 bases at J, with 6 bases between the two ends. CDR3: CASSEARVGELFF. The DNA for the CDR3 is TGTGCCAGCAGTGAAGCGCGGGTCGGGGAGCTGTTTTTT.

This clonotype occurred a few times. The CDR3 DNA reads TGCGCCAGCAGCGTATTCCGGACCAACGGAAATGAGCAGTTCTTC. It codes for CASSVFRTNGNEQFF. V is TRBV5-1 and J is TRBJ2-1; no definite D call. Germline-derived CDR1 and CDR2 are SGHRS and YFSETQ. V dropped 4 bases and J dropped 7 bases, with 18 bases sitting between them. The CDR3 totals 15 residues.

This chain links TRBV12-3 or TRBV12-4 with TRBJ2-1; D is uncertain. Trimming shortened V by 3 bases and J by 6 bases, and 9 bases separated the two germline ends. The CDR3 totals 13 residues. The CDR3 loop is CASSLALFNEQFF. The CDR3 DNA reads TGTGCCAGCAGTTTGGCCCTATTCAATGAGCAGTTCTTC.

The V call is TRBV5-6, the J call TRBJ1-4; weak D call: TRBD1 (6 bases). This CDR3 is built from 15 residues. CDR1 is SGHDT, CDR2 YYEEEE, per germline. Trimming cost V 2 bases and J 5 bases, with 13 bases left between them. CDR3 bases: TGTGCCAGCAGCTTCTACAGGGTTGGGAATGAAAAACTGTTTTTT. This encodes CASSFYRVGNEKLFF. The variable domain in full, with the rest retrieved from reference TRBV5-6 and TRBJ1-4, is DAGVTQSPTHLIKTRGQQVTLRCSPKSGHDTVSWYQQALGQGPQFIFQYYEEEERQRGNFPDRFSGHQFPNYSSELNVNALLLGDSALYLCASSFYRVGNEKLFFGSGTQLSVL.

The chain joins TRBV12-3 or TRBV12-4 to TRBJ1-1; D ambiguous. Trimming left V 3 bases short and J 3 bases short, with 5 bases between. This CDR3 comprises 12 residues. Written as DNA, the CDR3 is TGTGCCAGCAGTTTGTCCCACACTGAAGCTTTCTTT. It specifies CASSLSHTEAFF.

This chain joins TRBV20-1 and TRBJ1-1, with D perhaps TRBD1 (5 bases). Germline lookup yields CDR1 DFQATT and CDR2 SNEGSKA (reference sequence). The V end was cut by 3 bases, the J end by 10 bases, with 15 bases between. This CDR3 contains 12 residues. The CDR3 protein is CSARGETDAAFF. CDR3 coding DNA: TGCAGTGCTAGGGGGGAGACAGACGCAGCTTTCTTT.

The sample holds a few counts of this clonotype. The CDR3 DNA reads TGCAGTGCTAGGCAGCTAGCGGGACTGGGTGAGACCCAGTACTTC. Its translation: CSARQLAGLGETQYF. The chain has TRBV20-1 and TRBJ2-5; 9 bases map to TRBD2. Germline V gives CDR1 DFQATT, CDR2 SNEGSKA (reference sequence). CDR3 length equals 15 residues. J was trimmed by 5 bases and V by 3 bases; bases with no gene match: 10.

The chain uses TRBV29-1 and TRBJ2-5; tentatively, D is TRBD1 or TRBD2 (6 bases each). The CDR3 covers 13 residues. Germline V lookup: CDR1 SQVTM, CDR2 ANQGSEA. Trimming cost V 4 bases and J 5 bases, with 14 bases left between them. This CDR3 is CSVAQGGWETQYF. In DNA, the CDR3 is TGCAGCGTTGCACAGGGAGGTTGGGAGACCCAGTACTTC.

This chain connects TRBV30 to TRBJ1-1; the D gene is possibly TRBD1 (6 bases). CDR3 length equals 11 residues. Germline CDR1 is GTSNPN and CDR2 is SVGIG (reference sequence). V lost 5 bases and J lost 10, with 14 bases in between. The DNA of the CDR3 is TGTGCCTGGGGCAACAGGGACTCAGCTTTCTTT. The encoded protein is CAWGNRDSAFF.

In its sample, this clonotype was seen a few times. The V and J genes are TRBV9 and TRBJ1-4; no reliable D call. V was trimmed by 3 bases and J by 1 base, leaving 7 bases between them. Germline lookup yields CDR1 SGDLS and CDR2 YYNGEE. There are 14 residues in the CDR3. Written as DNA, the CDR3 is TGTGCCAGCAGCGAAAGGGTAACTAATGAAAAACTGTTTTTT. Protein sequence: CASSERVTNEKLFF. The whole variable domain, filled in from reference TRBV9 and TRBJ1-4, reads DSGVTQTPKHLITATGQRVTLRCSPRSGDLSVYWYQQSLDQGLQFLIQYYNGEERAKGNILERFSAQQFPDLHSELNLSSLELGDSALYFCASSERVTNEKLFFGSGTQLSVL.

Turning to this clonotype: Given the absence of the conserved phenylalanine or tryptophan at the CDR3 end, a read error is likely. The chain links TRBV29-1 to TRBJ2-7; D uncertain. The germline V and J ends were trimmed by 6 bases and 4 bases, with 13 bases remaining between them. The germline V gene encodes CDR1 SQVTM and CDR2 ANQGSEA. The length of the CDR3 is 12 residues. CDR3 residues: CSVTDSSYEQYL. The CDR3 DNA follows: TGCAGCGTGACCGATAGCTCTTACGAGCAGTACTTG.

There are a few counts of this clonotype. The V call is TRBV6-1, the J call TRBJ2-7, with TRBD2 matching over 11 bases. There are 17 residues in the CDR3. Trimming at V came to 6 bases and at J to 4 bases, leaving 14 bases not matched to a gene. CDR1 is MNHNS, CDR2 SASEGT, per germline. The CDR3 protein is CASRSTSGSLSGYEQYF. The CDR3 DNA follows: TGTGCCAGCAGATCAACTAGCGGGAGCCTTTCGGGTTACGAGCAGTACTTC.

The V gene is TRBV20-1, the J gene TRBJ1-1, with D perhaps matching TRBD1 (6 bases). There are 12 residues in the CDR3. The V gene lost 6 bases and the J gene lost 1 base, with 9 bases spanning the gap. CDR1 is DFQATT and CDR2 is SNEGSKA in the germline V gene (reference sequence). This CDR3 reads CSARQANTEAFF. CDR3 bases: TGCAGTGCCCGACAGGCGAACACTGAAGCTTTCTTT.

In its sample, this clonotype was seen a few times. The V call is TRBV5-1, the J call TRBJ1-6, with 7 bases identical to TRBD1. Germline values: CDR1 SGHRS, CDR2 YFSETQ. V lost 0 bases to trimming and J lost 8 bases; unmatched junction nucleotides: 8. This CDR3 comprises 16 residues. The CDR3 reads CASSLAQGVVDSPLHF. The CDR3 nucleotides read TGCGCCAGCAGCTTGGCCCAGGGGGTAGTGGATTCACCCCTCCACTTT.

The CDR3 reads CASSNGGRRDEQYF. The CDR3 bases are TGTGCCAGCAGTAACGGGGGGCGGCGGGACGAGCAGTACTTC. The chain uses TRBV12-3 or TRBV12-4 and TRBJ2-7; TRBD2 is a possible D gene (7 bases). CDR3 length: 14 amino acids. Trimming shortened V by 5 bases and J by 5 bases, and 16 bases separated the two germline ends.

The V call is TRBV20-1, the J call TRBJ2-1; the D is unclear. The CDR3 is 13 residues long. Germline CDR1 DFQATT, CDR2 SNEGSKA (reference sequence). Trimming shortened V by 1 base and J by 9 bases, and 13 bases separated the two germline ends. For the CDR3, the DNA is TGCAGTGCTAGAGTAGTCTCCCCGGGTGAGCAGTTCTTC. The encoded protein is CSARVVSPGEQFF.

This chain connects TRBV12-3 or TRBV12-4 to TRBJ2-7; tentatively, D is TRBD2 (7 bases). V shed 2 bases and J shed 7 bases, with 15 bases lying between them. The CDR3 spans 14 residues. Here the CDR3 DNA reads TGTGCCAGCAGTTTAACGGGGGGCGAGGGGGAGCAGTACTTC. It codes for CASSLTGGEGEQYF.

This CDR3 is CATSSGVSYEQYF. Written as DNA, the CDR3 is TGTGCCACCAGCAGCGGGGTCTCCTACGAGCAGTACTTC. The V and J genes are TRBV10-3 and TRBJ2-7, with 7 nucleotides matching TRBD2. Germline trimming cut 10 bases from V and 0 bases from J; bases unmatched to any gene: 6. This CDR3 comprises 13 residues. CDR1 is ENHRY, CDR2 SYGVKD, per germline.

The CDR3 sequence: CASSLGSGLAPGELFF. The CDR3 nucleotides are TGTGCCAGCAGTTTAGGGAGCGGTTTGGCCCCCGGGGAGCTGTTTTTT. This chain connects TRBV12-3 or TRBV12-4 to TRBJ2-2; a possible D gene is TRBD2 (5 bases). The V end lost 1 base, the J end lost 6 bases, and 15 bases lay between the germline ends. CDR3 length: 16 residues.